The sequence of this T cell receptor (beta chain) was determined in a study of blood T cell repertoires in COVID-19. Study background: Donors in the United States, Italy and Spain gave samples during acute or convalescent COVID-19.

Germline V CDR1 and CDR2: LNHDA, SQIVND (reference sequence). CDR3 size: 15 residues. Trimming removed 3 bases from V and 1 base from J; junction bases left unmatched: 4. Methods used by the authors: Nucleated cell counts were estimated from reference gene primer amplification. The protocol was immunoSEQ multiplex PCR, while the TCRdb copy is restricted to in-frame clones and leaves out a portion. V and J calls and clone size are those listed in that table; D and trimming were worked out from the DNA. Of approximately 200,000 clones listed, around 85% are singletons. The sequencing input was peripheral blood. This sequence originates from a man in his sixties with acute or convalescent COVID-19. The chain couples TRBV19 to TRBJ2-5, with 8 bases aligning to TRBD2. CDR3: CASSITGGIQETQYF. In DNA, the CDR3 is TGTGCCAGTAGTATCACGGGAGGGATCCAAGAGACCCAGTACTTC.